This TCR beta chain was captured in a study of T cells in women clearing cervical HPV infection (dated by TCRdb to 2017 to 2018). Background on the whole study: The cases were 25 women with histologically confirmed HPV16-related CIN3 or worse, and 2 of those women had invasive cancers. The controls were about 26 women whose single incident HPV16 infection cleared within 12 months with no development of precancer or cancer. Case blood was taken at the visit when the lesion was first identified, whereas control blood was taken when infection was no longer detected. For cases, the median interval between lesion detection and blood sampling was about 140 days, with an interquartile range of about 85 to 220 days. Since only a few of the women had HLA typing available, the possibility that HLA type was acting as a confounder could not be ruled out. An exploratory proof-of-principle case-control study, nested within the Guanacaste HPV Natural History Study in Costa Rica, was conducted to compare TCR repertoires across cervical HPV16 outcomes. Cases and controls were matched on year of sample collection and on age within five years. A median age of nearly 35 years was observed in cases versus approximately 40 in controls, and no significant differences in baseline characteristics were found. In the parent cohort, more than 8,500 women aged 18 or older were enrolled in Guanacaste, Costa Rica, during about 1992 to 1994 and then followed for approximately 7 years. Quality controls consisted of five blinded duplicates per group, for a total of roughly 60 samples made up of approximately 50 participants and roughly ten replicates.

What the work shows at the level of the full study, not this receptor alone: Random forest classifiers combining richness and V gene abundances distinguished cases from controls with an estimated AUC of more than 0.75. Because of the cross-sectional design, the study could not determine whether the associations came before infection or resulted from infection, and neither effector/memory subsets nor HPV-specific T cells were isolated. Because the number of T cells in each sample was unknown, differences in richness could reflect differing T-cell content rather than repertoire biology. Across sequencing depths, CIN3+ cases showed significantly higher TCR repertoire richness than controls, but evenness did not differ between the groups. TRBV6-7 relative abundance was lower in cases than in controls (about 0.099% versus 0.16%; Bonferroni P = 0.0008).

A remark on this clone: Its cognate antigen has yet to be identified. The read terminates 3 residues before the CDR3 end, so the remaining end is supplied by the germline J gene.

The germline V gene encodes CDR1 SGHAT and CDR2 FQNNGV. There are 15 amino acids in the CDR3, from cysteine to phenylalanine inclusive. Part of the CDR3 DNA is given, 36 bases translated from base 1. The trim is 5 bases for V and 2 bases for J, with a gap of 12 bases between the germline ends. Every participant had a single incident cervical HPV16 infection, and women with prevalent HPV16 infections were excluded. Cervical HPV DNA was detected with MY09/MY11 PCR, and genotyping was done by dot-blot hybridization. Around 16 mL of heparinized blood were centrifuged, and the buffy coat was aliquoted, frozen at -30°C, then stored at -80°C. QIAGEN kits were used to extract genomic DNA from the buffy coat specimens. TCR beta CDR3 regions were amplified by multiplex PCR using the immunoSEQ assay from an average of roughly 1,100 ng genomic DNA per sample. The assay corrected primer bias using a complete synthetic TCR repertoire to establish an amplification baseline. Amplicons were sequenced on the Illumina platform. The authors' analysis ran thus. Sequence errors were corrected by clustering with frequency ratios and a modified nearest-neighbor algorithm, and the sequences were then analyzed in the immunoSEQ Analyzer using IMGT gene definitions. At each rarefaction depth, TCR richness and evenness were averaged over 20 rarefaction repeats, and samples with fewer sequences than the depth were excluded. Relative abundances of V, D and J genes were compared between groups using Wilcoxon rank sum tests, with FDR correction applied. For the blinded duplicates, the intraclass correlation was about 96% for TCR richness and averaged about 76% across more than 60 gene segments. The source is immuneACCESS, and TCRdb retained only in-frame sequences with V and J called. Part of the clones is not carried over; for the studies checked, unresolved V genes explain less than half of this, and the remainder is unexplained. That table gives V, J and clone size, and the DNA gave D and trimming. The sample table on file contains 30,000 to 45,000 clones. 6.5% to 9% of the sample comes from the top ten.

The TCR originated in a woman between 18 and 70 years old with a cervical HPV16 infection that either progressed to CIN3+ or cleared (not recorded which). The V gene is TRBV11-2 and the J gene is TRBJ2-2, and TRBD2 may be the D gene, going by 6 matching bases. The source material was blood buffy coat. The CDR3 has the sequence CASSLGTHNTGELFF. CDR3 DNA (partial): TGTGCCAGCAGCCTCGGGACTCACAACACCGGGGAG.